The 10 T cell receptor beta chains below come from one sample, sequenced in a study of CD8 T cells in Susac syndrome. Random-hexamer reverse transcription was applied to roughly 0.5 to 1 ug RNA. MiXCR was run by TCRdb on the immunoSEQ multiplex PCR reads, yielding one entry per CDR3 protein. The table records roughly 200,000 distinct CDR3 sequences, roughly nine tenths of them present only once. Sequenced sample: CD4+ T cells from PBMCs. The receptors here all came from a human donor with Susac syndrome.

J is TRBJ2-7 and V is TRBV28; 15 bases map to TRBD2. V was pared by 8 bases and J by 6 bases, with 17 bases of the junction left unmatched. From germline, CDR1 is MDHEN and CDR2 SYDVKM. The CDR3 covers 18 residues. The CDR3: CASVDLGLAGGLKSEQYF. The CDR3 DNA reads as TGTGCCAGCGTGGACCTCGGACTAGCGGGAGGGCTTAAGTCCGAGCAGTACTTC.

The CDR3 bases are TGTGCCAGCTCACAACGCCAGAATACAGATACGCAGTATTTT. It translates to CASSQRQNTDTQYF. The V gene is TRBV18, the J gene TRBJ2-3; D not resolved. Trimming shortened V by 4 bases and J by 3 bases, and 11 bases separated the two germline ends. CDR3 length equals 14 residues. Germline loops: CDR1 KGHSH, CDR2 LQKENI.

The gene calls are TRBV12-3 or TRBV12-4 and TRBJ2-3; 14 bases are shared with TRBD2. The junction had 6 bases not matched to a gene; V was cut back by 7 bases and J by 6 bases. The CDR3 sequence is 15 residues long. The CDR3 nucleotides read TGTGCCAGCAATAGACTAGCGGGGGGGGACGATACGCAGTATTTT. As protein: CASNRLAGGDDTQYF.

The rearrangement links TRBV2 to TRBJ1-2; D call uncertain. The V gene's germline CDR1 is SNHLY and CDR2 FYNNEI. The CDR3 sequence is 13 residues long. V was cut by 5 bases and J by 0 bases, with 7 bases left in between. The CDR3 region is CASSSKTNYGYTF. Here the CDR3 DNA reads TGTGCCAGCAGTTCGAAAACTAACTATGGCTACACCTTC.

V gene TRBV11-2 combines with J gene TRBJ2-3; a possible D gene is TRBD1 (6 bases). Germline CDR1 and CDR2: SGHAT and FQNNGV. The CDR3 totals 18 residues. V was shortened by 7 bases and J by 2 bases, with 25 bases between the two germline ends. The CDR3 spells CASKTSPIDRSPTDTQYF. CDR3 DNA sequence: TGTGCCAGCAAAACCAGCCCAATCGACAGGTCCCCCACAGATACGCAGTATTTT.

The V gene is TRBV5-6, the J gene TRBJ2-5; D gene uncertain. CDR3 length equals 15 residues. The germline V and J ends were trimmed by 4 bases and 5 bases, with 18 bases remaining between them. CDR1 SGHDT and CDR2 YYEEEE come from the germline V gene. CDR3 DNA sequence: TGTGCCAGCAGCCGAATCTCGGCGGTGGGGGAGACCCAGTACTTC. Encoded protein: CASSRISAVGETQYF. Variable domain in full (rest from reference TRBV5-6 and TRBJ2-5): DAGVTQSPTHLIKTRGQQVTLRCSPKSGHDTVSWYQQALGQGPQFIFQYYEEEERQRGNFPDRFSGHQFPNYSSELNVNALLLGDSALYLCASSRISAVGETQYFGPGTRLLVL.

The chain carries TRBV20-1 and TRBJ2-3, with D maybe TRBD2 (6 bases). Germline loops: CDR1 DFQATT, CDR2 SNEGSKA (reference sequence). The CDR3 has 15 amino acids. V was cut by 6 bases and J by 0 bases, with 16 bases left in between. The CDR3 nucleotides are TGCAGTGCCACTCACGCTGCGGGGAGCACAGATACGCAGTATTTT. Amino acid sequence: CSATHAAGSTDTQYF.

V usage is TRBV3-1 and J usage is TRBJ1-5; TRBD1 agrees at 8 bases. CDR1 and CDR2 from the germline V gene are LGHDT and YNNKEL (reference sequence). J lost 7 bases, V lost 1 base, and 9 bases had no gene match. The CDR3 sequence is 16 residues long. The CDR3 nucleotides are TGTGCCAGCAGCCAAGGGGGACAGGCTAACGGGCAGCCCCAGCATTTT. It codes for CASSQGGQANGQPQHF. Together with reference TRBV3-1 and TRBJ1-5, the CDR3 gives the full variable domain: DTAVSQTPKYLVTQMGNDKSIKCEQNLGHDTMYWYKQDSKKFLKIMFSYNNKELIINETVPNRFSPKSPDKAHLNLHINSLELGDSAVYFCASSQGGQANGQPQHFGDGTRLSIL.

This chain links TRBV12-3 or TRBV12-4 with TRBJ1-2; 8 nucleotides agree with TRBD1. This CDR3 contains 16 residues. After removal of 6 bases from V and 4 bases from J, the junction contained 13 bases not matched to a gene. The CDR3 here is CASSPRTGQGTYGYTF. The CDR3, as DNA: TGTGCCAGCAGCCCGCGAACCGGACAGGGCACCTATGGCTACACCTTC.

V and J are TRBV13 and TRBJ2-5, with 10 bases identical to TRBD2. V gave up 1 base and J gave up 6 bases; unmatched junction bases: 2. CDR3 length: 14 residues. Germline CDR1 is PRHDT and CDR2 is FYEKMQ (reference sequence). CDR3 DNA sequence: TGTGCCAGCAGCTTAGTTAGCGGGAGGAAGACCCAGTACTTC. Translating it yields CASSLVSGRKTQYF.